The sequence of this T cell receptor beta chain was determined in a study of T-cell memory formation after mild COVID-19. TCRdb fed the 5' RACE reads into MiXCR, producing one record per CDR3 protein. The sample lists about 390,000 distinct CDR3 sequences; around a sixth were seen once. Overall study findings and caveats: Contracting clones from day 15 to 85 had balanced CD4/CD8; later expanders favoured CD4+. The authors left the SARS-CoV-2 specificity of second-wave clones peaking on day 37 unconfirmed. That cross-reactive memory joined was suggested by some responding clones appearing in pre-infection memory.

This clonotype was counted many times. The antigen remains undetermined. V shed 4 bases and J shed 0 bases, with 11 bases lying between them. The CDR3 totals 14 residues. Germline lookup yields CDR1 SGDLS and CDR2 YYNGEE. The sequencing sample was made of PBMCs or a T cell subset sorted from them (not recorded which). The receptor was isolated from a young man who had mild COVID-19 (a few samples of this study predate the infection). Cell type and time point are not known. The V call is TRBV9, the J call TRBJ2-7; weak D call: TRBD1 (6 bases). The CDR3 spells CASSPGTSSYEQYF. CDR3 DNA sequence: TGTGCCAGCAGCCCCGGGACATCCTCCTACGAGCAGTACTTC. The full variable domain, with the rest looked up from reference TRBV9 and TRBJ2-7, is DSGVTQTPKHLITATGQRVTLRCSPRSGDLSVYWYQQSLDQGLQFLIQYYNGEERAKGNILERFSAQQFPDLHSELNLSSLELGDSALYFCASSPGTSSYEQYFGPGTRLTVT.